The 23 T cell receptor beta chains below all came from one sample that was sequenced in a study of OX40 agonist ivuxolimab in advanced cancers. Assay: immunoSEQ multiplex PCR; the TCRdb copy retains only in-frame clones and omits some. The table includes almost 80,000 clones, roughly 91% detected once. The source material was CD4+ or CD8+ T cells sorted from blood, sampled in a trial of the OX40 agonist ivuxolimab. These receptors were obtained from an adult with an advanced solid tumor such as melanoma, head and neck, liver or kidney cancer.

The rearrangement joins TRBV18 to TRBJ2-1, with 8 bases identical to TRBD1. The CDR3 is 14 amino acids. Trimming at V came to 2 bases and at J to 15 bases, leaving 12 bases not matched to a gene. The germline CDR1 and CDR2 sequences are KGHSH and LQKENI. CDR3 sequence reads: CASSPETGDWWGFF. The CDR3 DNA is TGTGCCAGCTCACCAGAGACAGGGGACTGGTGGGGGTTCTTC.

This chain uses TRBV20-1 with TRBJ1-2; D might be TRBD1 (5 bases). V was shortened by 5 bases and J by 1 base, with 5 bases between the two germline ends. CDR1 is DFQATT and CDR2 is SNEGSKA in the germline V gene (reference sequence). The CDR3 contains 11 residues. The CDR3 DNA sequence: TGCAGTGCTGACAGTAACTATGGCTACACCTTC. The encoded protein is CSADSNYGYTF.

The chain carries TRBV9 and TRBJ1-3; 10 nucleotides align to TRBD1. Germline loops: CDR1 SGDLS, CDR2 YYNGEE. The length of the CDR3 is 18 residues. The V gene end was trimmed by 1 base and the J gene end by 4 bases; junction bases not matched to a gene: 11. The CDR3 protein is CASSVQSGGTGEGNTIYF. The DNA for the CDR3 is TGTGCCAGCAGCGTACAGTCAGGGGGGACAGGGGAAGGAAACACCATATATTTT.

The table lists this clone with a count of one. V and J are TRBV5-1 and TRBJ2-2; D is ambiguous. Per the germline V gene, CDR1 is SGHRS and CDR2 is YFSETQ. The CDR3 covers 13 residues. V lost 2 bases, J lost 6 bases, and 8 bases lay in between. The CDR3 protein is CASSLVISGELFF. CDR3 in DNA: TGCGCCAGCAGCTTAGTTATTTCCGGGGAGCTGTTTTTT.

The J gene is TRBJ1-2, the V gene TRBV13; D is perhaps TRBD1 (5 bases). V gave up 5 bases and J gave up 4 bases, with 11 bases separating them. The CDR3 is 13 amino acids. Germline assignment: CDR1 PRHDT and CDR2 FYEKMQ (reference sequence). The CDR3 nucleotides are TGTGCCAGCAGCGTTGCTGGGGGCTATGGCTACACCTTC. Translated: CASSVAGGYGYTF.

The chain couples TRBV28 to TRBJ2-3; TRBD1 aligns across 12 bases. V shed 11 bases, J shed 4 bases, and the junction held 4 bases outside the gene matches. From germline, CDR1 is MDHEN and CDR2 SYDVKM. The length of the CDR3 is 13 residues. The CDR3 region is CALGQGAPDTQYF. CDR3 sequence (DNA): TGTGCCCTGGGACAGGGGGCCCCAGATACGCAGTATTTT.

This clone was counted between two and nine times. The chain uses TRBV27 and TRBJ2-1, with 10 bases aligning to TRBD1. Per germline, CDR1 MNHEY and CDR2 SMNVEV (reference sequence). J was trimmed by 15 bases and V by 5 bases; bases with no gene match: 13. This CDR3 contains 14 residues. CDR3 coding DNA: TGTGCCAGCAGTCTAGGACAGGGGGTAAGGGGTTGGTTCTTC. Protein sequence: CASSLGQGVRGWFF.

This chain uses TRBV19 with TRBJ2-2; D might be TRBD2 (6 bases). Germline values: CDR1 LNHDA, CDR2 SQIVND (reference sequence). The V and J ends lost 3 bases and 5 bases respectively, with 13 bases between them. The CDR3 has 15 amino acids. The CDR3 nucleotides are TGTGCCAGTAGTATTGGTAGCGGAAGTACCGGGGAGCTGTTTTTT. This encodes CASSIGSGSTGELFF.

This clone has more than one count but fewer than ten. The genes are TRBV7-2 and TRBJ1-1, with D possibly matching TRBD1 (5 bases). This CDR3 spans 14 amino acids. Germline lookup yields CDR1 SGHTA and CDR2 FQGNSA. Trimming shortened V by 2 bases and J by 5 bases, and 12 bases separated the two germline ends. The DNA of the CDR3 is TGTGCCAGCAGCTTACCCAGGGTGGGAACTGAAGCTTTCTTT. It translates to CASSLPRVGTEAFF. The full variable domain, completed using reference TRBV7-2 and TRBJ1-1, is GAGVSQSPSNKVTEKGKDVELRCDPISGHTALYWYRQSLGQGLEFLIYFQGNSAPDKSGLPSDRFSAERTGGSVSTLTIQRTQQEDSAVYLCASSLPRVGTEAFFGQGTRLTVV.

J is TRBJ1-6 and V is TRBV29-1; weak D call: TRBD1 (6 bases). The CDR3 runs to 14 residues. V lost 7 bases and J 8 bases, leaving 18 bases between the germline ends. In germline, CDR1 is SQVTM, CDR2 ANQGSEA. The CDR3 DNA is TGCAGCGCCCGGCGGGGGGGGCGAGATTCACCCCTCCACTTT. Translated: CSARRGGRDSPLHF.

This sequence joins TRBV15 and TRBJ2-2; D is undetermined. The ends were cut back, 0 bases at V and 0 bases at J, with 5 bases in the middle. This CDR3 has 15 residues. In germline, CDR1 is LNHNV, CDR2 YYDKDF (reference sequence). The CDR3, as DNA: TGTGCCACCAGCAGAGATCTTACGAACACCGGGGAGCTGTTTTTT. It translates to CATSRDLTNTGELFF.

Worth noting for this clone: One junction end does not reproduce the germline sequence, and a read error may be involved. The gene calls are TRBV13 and TRBJ2-3; 11 bases fit TRBD2. CDR1 and CDR2 (germline): PRHDT, FYEKMQ (reference sequence). CDR3 length equals 17 residues. CDR3 bases: TGTGCCAGCAGCTTAGCCAGACTAGCGGGAACCACAGATGCGCAGTATTTT. Amino acid sequence: CASSLARLAGTTDAQYF.

The chain joins TRBV7-2 to TRBJ2-1; no reliable D call. The V gene's germline CDR1 is SGHTA and CDR2 FQGNSA. V lost 3 bases to trimming and J lost 5 bases, with 14 bases between them. The CDR3 runs 15 residues. For the CDR3, the DNA is TGTGCCAGCAGCTTCACATGGGGTCCCCACAATGAGCAGTTCTTC. Protein: CASSFTWGPHNEQFF.

The CDR3 reads CAISASGRDSYEQYF. In DNA form, the CDR3 reads TGTGCCATCAGTGCTAGCGGGAGGGACTCCTACGAGCAGTACTTC. The V call is TRBV10-3, the J call TRBJ2-7; 12 bases are shared with TRBD2. The ends lost 4 bases at V and 0 bases at J; junction bases unmatched: 1. Germline lookup yields CDR1 ENHRY and CDR2 SYGVKD. The CDR3 has 15 residues.

The chain joins TRBV28 to TRBJ2-3; 9 bases align to TRBD1. The CDR3 loop spans 16 amino acids. V trimming: 11 bases; J trimming: 3 bases; junction bases outside the gene matches: 15. Looked up from germline, CDR1 is MDHEN and CDR2 is SYDVKM. CDR3 residues: CAGGSIPGQGTDTQYF. In DNA, the CDR3 is TGTGCCGGGGGGAGCATACCGGGACAGGGAACAGATACGCAGTATTTT. The full variable domain, completed using reference TRBV28 and TRBJ2-3, is DVKVTQSSRYLVKRTGEKVFLECVQDMDHENMFWYRQDPGLGLRLIYFSYDVKMKEKGDIPEGYSVSREKKERFSLILESASTNQTSMYLCAGGSIPGQGTDTQYFGPGTRLTVL.

This chain uses TRBV6-1 with TRBJ2-7; TRBD1 matches 9 bases. CDR1 MNHNS and CDR2 SASEGT come from the germline V gene. This CDR3 spans 14 amino acids. J gave up 4 bases and V 7 bases, and 8 bases lay outside the gene matches. The CDR3 DNA follows: TGTGCCAGCACCCTTCGGGACAGGGCTTACGAGCAGTACTTC. Translating it yields CASTLRDRAYEQYF.

This sequence joins TRBV5-1 and TRBJ2-3; D may correspond to TRBD1 or TRBD2 (5 bases each). The germline V and J ends were trimmed by 0 bases and 9 bases, with 8 bases remaining between them. The germline V gene encodes CDR1 SGHRS and CDR2 YFSETQ. This CDR3 region has 12 residues. The CDR3 sequence: CASSLVGATQYF. The CDR3 bases are TGCGCCAGCAGCTTGGTCGGGGCGACGCAGTATTTT.

The V and J genes are TRBV2 and TRBJ1-4, with D hard to call. The CDR3 is made up of 13 amino acids. V gave up 8 bases and J gave up 4 bases, with 11 bases separating them. CDR1 is SNHLY, CDR2 FYNNEI, per germline. CDR3 sequence (DNA): TGTGCCAGCGGAGTTAACCATAATGAAAAACTGTTTTTT. Amino acid sequence: CASGVNHNEKLFF.

In its sample, this clone was seen once. The chain combines TRBV6-1 with TRBJ1-2, with 7 bases fitting TRBD1. This CDR3 region has 14 residues. The germline V gene has CDR1 MNHNS and CDR2 SASEGT. The V gene end was trimmed by 2 bases and the J gene end by 4 bases; junction bases not matched to a gene: 4. CDR3 residues: CASSERQGGYGYTF. The CDR3 DNA is TGTGCCAGCAGTGAACGGCAGGGGGGCTATGGCTACACCTTC.

The J gene is TRBJ2-6, the V gene TRBV18; D gene uncertain. The CDR3 totals 16 residues. Looked up from germline, CDR1 is KGHSH and CDR2 is LQKENI. Trimming cost V 2 bases and J 0 bases, with 8 bases left between them. The CDR3 protein is CASSPVQDSGANVLTF. CDR3 DNA: TGTGCCAGCTCACCAGTCCAAGACTCTGGGGCCAACGTCCTGACTTTC.

The gene calls are TRBV28 and TRBJ2-7; perhaps TRBD2 as D (6 bases). This CDR3 region has 15 residues. From germline, CDR1 is MDHEN and CDR2 SYDVKM. Trimming took 2 bases from V and 4 from J, leaving 15 bases between them. This chain's CDR3 is CASSLGGLGRYEQYF. The CDR3 coding sequence is TGTGCCAGCAGTTTAGGGGGGTTGGGAAGGTACGAGCAGTACTTC.

The chain couples TRBV7-9 to TRBJ2-3; D remains unclear. This CDR3 has 13 amino acids. Germline assignment: CDR1 SEHNR and CDR2 FQNEAQ (reference sequence). V lost 1 base, J lost 7 bases, and 9 bases lay in between. CDR3 bases: TGTGCCAGCAGCTTAGGGCCAGAGTATACGCAGTATTTT. It is translated as CASSLGPEYTQYF.

This chain joins TRBV2 and TRBJ2-7; D ambiguous. V was trimmed by 4 bases and J by 1 base, leaving 5 bases between them. CDR1 and CDR2 from the germline V gene are SNHLY and FYNNEI. The CDR3 consists of 12 residues. CDR3 amino acids: CASSVISYEQYF. CDR3 nucleotide sequence: TGTGCCAGCAGTGTAATATCCTACGAGCAGTACTTC. The complete variable domain, with remaining parts taken from reference TRBV2 and TRBJ2-7, reads EPEVTQTPSHQVTQMGQEVILRCVPISNHLYFYWYRQILGQKVEFLVSFYNNEISEKSEIFDDQFSVERPDGSNFTLKIRSTKLEDSAMYFCASSVISYEQYFGPGTRLTVT.